This T cell receptor (beta chain) was documented in a study of T cells expressing NK-cell markers. TCRdb processed the 5' RACE reads again and assigns one entry to each CDR3 protein, with no DNA. This repertoire includes some 280,000 distinct CDR3 sequences. The CDR3 runs to 17 residues. CDR1 and CDR2 (germline): DFQATT, SNEGSKA (reference sequence). The chain recombines TRBV20-1 with TRBJ2-6; the D call from TCRdb, TRBD1, cannot be confirmed without DNA. The sample was blood T cells: a sorted CD56 or NKG2C T cell subset, CD4+ or CD8+ T cells, or bulk PBMC T cells (not recorded which). The receptor's source is a man aged 18 to 35 in good health. CDR3 amino acids: CSSPPGQASSGANVLTF.